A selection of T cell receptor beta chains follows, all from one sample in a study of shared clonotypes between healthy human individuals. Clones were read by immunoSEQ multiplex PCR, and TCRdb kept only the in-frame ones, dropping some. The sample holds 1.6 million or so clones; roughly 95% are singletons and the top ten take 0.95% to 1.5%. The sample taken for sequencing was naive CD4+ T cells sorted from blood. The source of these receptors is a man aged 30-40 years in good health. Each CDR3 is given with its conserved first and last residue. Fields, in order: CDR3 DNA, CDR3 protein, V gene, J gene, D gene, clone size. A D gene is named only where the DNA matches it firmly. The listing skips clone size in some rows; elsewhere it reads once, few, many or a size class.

cdr3_nt: TGTGCCAGCTCACGGCAGCGGGGGGGAACTACAGATACGCAGTATTTT
cdr3_aa: CASSRQRGGTTDTQYF
v_call: TRBV18
j_call: TRBJ2-3
d_call: TRBD2
clone_size: NA

cdr3_nt: TGTGCCAGCATAGCTAGCGGGAGGACGACAGATACGCAGTATTTT
cdr3_aa: CASIASGRTTDTQYF
v_call: TRBV11-2
j_call: TRBJ2-3
d_call: TRBD2
clone_size: NA

cdr3_nt: TGTGCCAGCTCACCGGGGTTGGCGAACGGGGAGCTGTTTTTT
cdr3_aa: CASSPGLANGELFF
v_call: TRBV18
j_call: TRBJ2-2
d_call: NA
clone_size: NA

cdr3_nt: TGTGCCAGCAGCGCCCTGGGGGGGCGGAATGAGCAGTTCTTC
cdr3_aa: CASSALGGRNEQFF
v_call: TRBV7-3
j_call: TRBJ2-1
d_call: NA
clone_size: NA

cdr3_nt: TGTGCCAGCAGCCGTAAACCGGGACCTCGAGACACCATATATTTT
cdr3_aa: CASSRKPGPRDTIYF
v_call: TRBV6-5
j_call: TRBJ1-3
d_call: NA
clone_size: NA

cdr3_nt: TGTGCCAGCAGCCTACCGACAAGTACAGATACGCAGTATTTT
cdr3_aa: CASSLPTSTDTQYF
v_call: TRBV14
j_call: TRBJ2-3
d_call: NA
clone_size: NA

cdr3_nt: TGTGCAAGTCGCTTAGGGGCTGGACTAGCGGGAGGGCCCTACGAGCAGTACTTC
cdr3_aa: CASRLGAGLAGGPYEQYF
v_call: TRBV12-2
j_call: TRBJ2-7
d_call: NA
clone_size: NA

cdr3_nt: TGTGCCACCAGCAGAGATCACCCCCTCCGCGAAGAGACCCAGTACTTC
cdr3_aa: CATSRDHPLREETQYF
v_call: TRBV15
j_call: TRBJ2-5
d_call: NA
clone_size: NA

cdr3_nt: TGTGCCAGCAGTGTCCTGGTAGGGGAGCAGTTCTTC
cdr3_aa: CASSVLVGEQFF
v_call: TRBV6-1
j_call: TRBJ2-1
d_call: NA
clone_size: NA

cdr3_nt: TGTGCCAGCAGCTTGGCCGGCGGGATATTAACAGATACGCAGTATTTT
cdr3_aa: CASSLAGGILTDTQYF
v_call: TRBV5-4
j_call: TRBJ2-3
d_call: NA
clone_size: NA

cdr3_nt: TGTGCCAGCAGCCCCGGGGCCCAAGAGACCCAGTACTTC
cdr3_aa: CASSPGAQETQYF
v_call: TRBV7-3
j_call: TRBJ2-5
d_call: NA
clone_size: NA

cdr3_nt: TGTGCCAGCAGTGAAAATTATAGACAGGGCACCTACAATGAGCAGTTCTTC
cdr3_aa: CASSENYRQGTYNEQFF
v_call: TRBV25-1
j_call: TRBJ2-1
d_call: TRBD1
clone_size: NA

cdr3_nt: TGTGCCAGCAGCCCAAATCCCGCTAACTATGGCTACACCTTC
cdr3_aa: CASSPNPANYGYTF
v_call: TRBV7-2
j_call: TRBJ1-2
d_call: NA
clone_size: once

cdr3_nt: TGCGCCAGCAGCTTGTCGGGATCCCAAGAGACCCAGTACTTC
cdr3_aa: CASSLSGSQETQYF
v_call: TRBV5-1
j_call: TRBJ2-5
d_call: NA
clone_size: NA

cdr3_nt: TGTGCCAGCAGCGTATCCCCAGGACTAGCGGGAGGTCCGACCTACAATGAGCAGTTCTTC
cdr3_aa: CASSVSPGLAGGPTYNEQFF
v_call: TRBV9
j_call: TRBJ2-1
d_call: TRBD2
clone_size: NA

cdr3_nt: TGTGCCAGCAGCTTAGCGGGGAAGTACAATGAGCAGTTCTTC
cdr3_aa: CASSLAGKYNEQFF
v_call: TRBV11-2
j_call: TRBJ2-1
d_call: NA
clone_size: NA

cdr3_nt: TGTGCCTGCCGCTCCGAATTAGAGTATTTT
cdr3_aa: CACRSELEYF
v_call: TRBV30
j_call: TRBJ2-3
d_call: NA
clone_size: NA

cdr3_nt: TGTGCCAGCAGTTACCCGGGACTAGCGGACCTGAATGAGCAGTTCTTC
cdr3_aa: CASSYPGLADLNEQFF
v_call: TRBV6-6
j_call: TRBJ2-1
d_call: TRBD2
clone_size: once

cdr3_nt: TGTGCCAGCAGTTACAATTCCGGGCCATCGAATTCACCCCTCCACTTT
cdr3_aa: CASSYNSGPSNSPLHF
v_call: TRBV6-5
j_call: TRBJ1-6
d_call: NA
clone_size: NA

cdr3_nt: TGTGCCAGCAGTTTGGCGCAAGGGATTCAAGAGACCCAGTACTTC
cdr3_aa: CASSLAQGIQETQYF
v_call: TRBV28
j_call: TRBJ2-5
d_call: NA
clone_size: NA

cdr3_nt: TGTGCCAGCACCCCTCGGAGGGAGCGGGGTTACGAGCAGTACTTC
cdr3_aa: CASTPRRERGYEQYF
v_call: TRBV27
j_call: TRBJ2-7
d_call: TRBD2
clone_size: once

cdr3_nt: TGTGCCAGCAGCTTGAGTCCTAGCGGGGAGCAGTTCTTC
cdr3_aa: CASSLSPSGEQFF
v_call: TRBV11-3
j_call: TRBJ2-1
d_call: TRBD2
clone_size: NA

cdr3_nt: TGTGCCAGCAGCTTGGATTCCCAAGGAACCTACGAGCAGTACTTC
cdr3_aa: CASSLDSQGTYEQYF
v_call: TRBV11-2
j_call: TRBJ2-7
d_call: NA
clone_size: NA

cdr3_nt: TGTGCCAGCAGCCCCCGGCGGGGACGAGAGCAGTTCTTC
cdr3_aa: CASSPRRGREQFF
v_call: TRBV4-2
j_call: TRBJ2-1
d_call: NA
clone_size: NA

cdr3_nt: TGTGCCAGCAGCCGGACTAGCGAGCAGTACTTC
cdr3_aa: CASSRTSEQYF
v_call: TRBV7-2
j_call: TRBJ2-7
d_call: TRBD2
clone_size: NA

cdr3_nt: TGTGCCAGCAGCCGTGGACAGGGGGGAAAAGAGACCCAGTACTTC
cdr3_aa: CASSRGQGGKETQYF
v_call: TRBV6-5
j_call: TRBJ2-5
d_call: TRBD1
clone_size: NA

cdr3_nt: TGTGCCAGTAGATCACGCGGGAGCCTTCCTGAGCAGTTCTTC
cdr3_aa: CASRSRGSLPEQFF
v_call: TRBV19
j_call: TRBJ2-1
d_call: TRBD2
clone_size: NA

cdr3_nt: TGTGCCAGCAGCGTAGGACCCGGGACAGTGGGAAACACCATATATTTT
cdr3_aa: CASSVGPGTVGNTIYF
v_call: TRBV9
j_call: TRBJ1-3
d_call: TRBD1
clone_size: NA

cdr3_nt: TGTGCCAGCAGCCCGGGATCGAGCTCCTACAATGAGCAGTTCTTC
cdr3_aa: CASSPGSSSYNEQFF
v_call: TRBV11-3
j_call: TRBJ2-1
d_call: NA
clone_size: NA

cdr3_nt: TGTGCCACCAGAAGGACTAGCGGAGAGAGCACAGATACGCAGTATTTT
cdr3_aa: CATRRTSGESTDTQYF
v_call: TRBV15
j_call: TRBJ2-3
d_call: TRBD2
clone_size: NA

cdr3_nt: TGTGCCAGCAGCCCGCCCCAGGGGGACATTCAGTACTTC
cdr3_aa: CASSPPQGDIQYF
v_call: TRBV5-4
j_call: TRBJ2-4
d_call: TRBD1
clone_size: NA

cdr3_nt: TGTGCCAGCAGCAAACCAGAACAGGGGATCCCCATTCAGTACTTC
cdr3_aa: CASSKPEQGIPIQYF
v_call: TRBV21-1
j_call: TRBJ2-4
d_call: NA
clone_size: NA

cdr3_nt: TGTGCCATCAGAGGCACAGGAAGCGGTGGCTACACCTTC
cdr3_aa: CAIRGTGSGGYTF
v_call: TRBV10-3
j_call: TRBJ1-2
d_call: NA
clone_size: NA

cdr3_nt: TGTGCCAGCAGTTTATTTACCCCCCAAGAGACCCAGTACTTC
cdr3_aa: CASSLFTPQETQYF
v_call: TRBV28
j_call: TRBJ2-5
d_call: NA
clone_size: once

cdr3_nt: TGTGCCAGCAGCTTAAGGGCGGGATTAGCAACCGGGGAGCTGTTTTTT
cdr3_aa: CASSLRAGLATGELFF
v_call: TRBV7-2
j_call: TRBJ2-2
d_call: NA
clone_size: NA

cdr3_nt: TGTGCCAGTAGTGACAGGGGTTGGGGCTACACCTTC
cdr3_aa: CASSDRGWGYTF
v_call: TRBV19
j_call: TRBJ1-2
d_call: TRBD1
clone_size: NA

cdr3_nt: TGTGCCAGCAAAAAATCGGAGGGCCGGGTCCGAGAGACCCAGTACTTC
cdr3_aa: CASKKSEGRVRETQYF
v_call: TRBV2
j_call: TRBJ2-5
d_call: NA
clone_size: once

cdr3_nt: TGTGCCAGCAGCTTACATGGCGGACAGGAAGTCTCTGGAAACACCATATATTTT
cdr3_aa: CASSLHGGQEVSGNTIYF
v_call: TRBV7-3
j_call: TRBJ1-3
d_call: TRBD1
clone_size: NA

cdr3_nt: TGTGCTAGCAGCCCAGGCCAGGCCCGGGAGACCCAGTACTTC
cdr3_aa: CASSPGQARETQYF
v_call: TRBV7-7
j_call: TRBJ2-5
d_call: NA
clone_size: NA

cdr3_nt: TGTGCCAGCAGCATCCCGACCGGGACAGGGCACAATGAGCAGTTCTTC
cdr3_aa: CASSIPTGTGHNEQFF
v_call: TRBV7-8
j_call: TRBJ2-1
d_call: TRBD1
clone_size: once

cdr3_nt: TGTGCCAGCAGCAAACAAGACAGGGGGCGATATGACTATGGCTACACCTTC
cdr3_aa: CASSKQDRGRYDYGYTF
v_call: TRBV27
j_call: TRBJ1-2
d_call: TRBD1
clone_size: NA

cdr3_nt: TGTGCCAGCAGCGCCCCGGGGACAGCGAGTGAAGCTTTCTTT
cdr3_aa: CASSAPGTASEAFF
v_call: TRBV9
j_call: TRBJ1-1
d_call: TRBD1
clone_size: NA

cdr3_nt: TGTGCCAGCAGTTTGTTTGGGGGTCTAACGACTGAAAAACTGTTTTTT
cdr3_aa: CASSLFGGLTTEKLFF
v_call: TRBV27
j_call: TRBJ1-4
d_call: NA
clone_size: NA

cdr3_nt: TGTGCCAGCGGGCAGGGGACCCCCCAAGAGACCCAGTACTTC
cdr3_aa: CASGQGTPQETQYF
v_call: TRBV6-5
j_call: TRBJ2-5
d_call: NA
clone_size: NA